Presented here are 31 T cell receptor beta chains from one specimen sequenced in a study of radiation and T cells in renal cell carcinoma. As for time point: baseline pretreatment blood. Treatment of the sample: 15 Gy SBRT to primary tumor, nephrectomy 4 weeks later. The table came from immunoSEQ multiplex PCR; TCRdb's copy has only in-frame clones and leaves some out. The top ten hold around 3% of the sample, which has about 130,000 clones, approximately 78% seen once. The sample consisted of blood, taken from a patient whose treatment included radiotherapy and nephrectomy. The receptor source for this set is a woman aged 55-70 years with renal cell carcinoma.

This chain connects TRBV27 to TRBJ1-2, with D possibly matching TRBD1 (5 bases). V was shortened by 6 bases and J by 8 bases, with 13 bases between the two germline ends. Per germline, CDR1 MNHEY and CDR2 SMNVEV (reference sequence). The CDR3 has 12 amino acids. CDR3 in DNA: TGTGCCAGCAGGCTGTGGGGGGTCGGCTACACCTTC. This gives the protein CASRLWGVGYTF.

The chain couples TRBV10-3 to TRBJ2-2; tentatively, D is TRBD1 (6 bases). The V and J ends lost 3 bases and 6 bases respectively, with 17 bases between them. The germline gives CDR1 ENHRY, CDR2 SYGVKD. This CDR3 comprises 16 residues. CDR3 in amino acids: CAISDGHRVGSGELFF. The CDR3 bases are TGTGCCATCAGTGATGGACACAGGGTAGGGTCCGGGGAGCTGTTTTTT.

The chain couples TRBV2 to TRBJ1-4, with D perhaps TRBD1 (6 bases). The CDR3 loop spans 14 amino acids. Germline values: CDR1 SNHLY, CDR2 FYNNEI. Trimming took 7 bases from V and 3 from J, leaving 12 bases between them. The CDR3 coding sequence is TGTGCCAGCAAACGGGACAACGCTAATGAAAAACTGTTTTTT. This translates into CASKRDNANEKLFF.

The chain carries TRBV7-2 and TRBJ2-1; TRBD1 aligns across 7 bases. J lost 5 bases, V lost 2 bases, and 9 bases had no gene match. CDR3 length: 16 amino acids. Germline CDR1 is SGHTA and CDR2 is FQGNSA. The CDR3: CASSLTQYRGDNEQFF. The DNA for the CDR3 is TGTGCCAGCAGCTTAACGCAGTACAGGGGAGACAATGAGCAGTTCTTC.

The V gene is TRBV10-3, the J gene TRBJ2-1; 10 bases align to TRBD2. V shed 2 bases and J 6 bases; nucleotides not matched to a gene: 1. This CDR3 region has 14 residues. Per germline, CDR1 ENHRY and CDR2 SYGVKD. Here the CDR3 DNA reads TGTGCCATCAGTGAGCTAGCGGGAGCCAATGAGCAGTTCTTC. It yields the protein CAISELAGANEQFF.

This clone was recorded once. The junction shows a germline mismatch at one end, possibly a read error. V and J are TRBV6-1 and TRBJ2-7; D not resolved. In germline, CDR1 is MNHNS, CDR2 SASEGT. This CDR3 is 13 amino acids long. The CDR3 DNA reads TGTGCCATCAGTGAGCCCGACCAGATCGAGCAGTACTTC. Residues: CAISEPDQIEQYF.

The chain couples TRBV6-1 to TRBJ1-2; D uncertain. Germline V gives CDR1 MNHNS, CDR2 SASEGT. V lost 4 bases to trimming and J lost 8 bases, with 14 bases between them. There are 13 residues in the CDR3. The CDR3 reads CASSVLNERGYTF. CDR3 coding DNA: TGTGCCAGCAGTGTTTTAAACGAACGGGGCTACACCTTC.

The V and J genes are TRBV5-1 and TRBJ2-7, with D perhaps TRBD1 (6 bases). Germline V gene lookup returns CDR1 SGHRS and CDR2 YFSETQ. There are 14 residues in the CDR3. Trimming stripped 0 bases from V and 0 bases from J, with 7 bases between. CDR3 bases: TGCGCCAGCAGCTTGGGGACAGCCTCCTACGAGCAGTACTTC. It encodes CASSLGTASYEQYF.

V usage is TRBV2 and J usage is TRBJ2-2, with D hard to call. The CDR3 extends over 14 amino acids. Germline V CDR1 and CDR2: SNHLY, FYNNEI. With 6 bases removed from V and 6 bases from J, the gap between germline ends came to 14 bases. The CDR3 nucleotides read TGTGCCAGCAGGCTGACTCCGGAGCCCGGGGAGCTGTTTTTT. Protein: CASRLTPEPGELFF.

There are a few counts of this clone. The rearrangement links TRBV19 to TRBJ1-5; the D is unclear. The CDR3 runs to 14 residues. The germline V gene encodes CDR1 LNHDA and CDR2 SQIVND (reference sequence). V shed 4 bases and J shed 0 bases, with 7 bases lying between them. CDR3 in DNA: TGTGCCAGTAGTAGGTGGGGTAGCAATCAGCCCCAGCATTTT. Translation: CASSRWGSNQPQHF.

V usage is TRBV5-6 and J usage is TRBJ2-1; 9 bases are shared with TRBD2. The J segment lost 9 bases and the V segment lost 5 bases, leaving 15 bases of the junction unmatched. In germline, CDR1 is SGHDT, CDR2 YYEEEE. There are 16 residues in the CDR3. The CDR3 protein is CASRYEGTSQWGEQFF. In nucleotides, the CDR3 is TGTGCCAGCAGATATGAGGGGACTAGCCAGTGGGGTGAGCAGTTCTTC.

The chain links TRBV28 to TRBJ1-1, with D perhaps TRBD1 (6 bases). Between the trimmed V and J ends, which lost 4 bases and 11 bases, there was a span of 14 bases. CDR1 and CDR2 (germline): MDHEN, SYDVKM. There are 12 residues in the CDR3. For the CDR3, the DNA is TGTGCCAGCAGTTCAGCGGGACACCCTGCTTTCTTT. As protein: CASSSAGHPAFF. Full variable domain (outside the CDR3, taken from reference TRBV28 and TRBJ1-1): DVKVTQSSRYLVKRTGEKVFLECVQDMDHENMFWYRQDPGLGLRLIYFSYDVKMKEKGDIPEGYSVSREKKERFSLILESASTNQTSMYLCASSSAGHPAFFGQGTRLTVV.

The chain recombines TRBV7-9 with TRBJ1-3; D is ambiguous. Germline V gene sequence: CDR1 SEHNR, CDR2 FQNEAQ (reference sequence). The V end lost 1 base, the J end lost 0 bases, and 4 bases lay between the germline ends. The CDR3 is 14 amino acids. The CDR3 DNA reads as TGTGCCAGCAGCTTAGGAGTCTCTGGAAACACCATATATTTT. Amino acid sequence: CASSLGVSGNTIYF. Supplemented by reference TRBV7-9 and TRBJ1-3, the full variable domain reads DTGVSQNPRHKITKRGQNVTFRCDPISEHNRLYWYRQTLGQGPEFLTYFQNEAQLEKSRLLSDRFSAERPKGSFSTLEIQRTEQGDSAMYLCASSLGVSGNTIYFGEGSWLTVV.

V gene TRBV11-2 combines with J gene TRBJ1-2; 7 positions agree with TRBD1. This CDR3 has 13 residues. CDR1 and CDR2 from the germline V gene are SGHAT and FQNNGV. V lost 4 bases and J lost 8; bases outside the gene matches: 7. As DNA, the CDR3 is TGTGCCAGCAGCTCCACAGGGGTATACGGCTACACCTTC. Its translation is CASSSTGVYGYTF.

This rearrangement joins TRBV4-2 to TRBJ2-7; TRBD2 matches at 7 bases. Germline CDR1 LGHNA, CDR2 YNFKEQ. CDR3 length equals 16 residues. With V trimmed by 4 bases and J by 2 bases, 11 bases remained unmatched. The CDR3 region has the DNA TGTGCCAGCAGCCGAACCGGGGGGAGTGTGACCTACGAGCAGTACTTC. Amino acid sequence: CASSRTGGSVTYEQYF.

This clone was detected only once. This chain uses TRBV6-1 with TRBJ2-7, with 9 bases identical to TRBD1. Germline V lookup: CDR1 MNHNS, CDR2 SASEGT. V trimming: 6 bases; J trimming: 4 bases; junction bases outside the gene matches: 1. The CDR3 contains 12 residues. The CDR3 loop reads CASRQGAYEQYF. Written as DNA, the CDR3 is TGTGCCAGCAGACAGGGGGCGTACGAGCAGTACTTC.

The J gene is TRBJ2-7, the V gene TRBV7-8; 8 bases match TRBD2. The CDR3 consists of 14 residues. Germline V gene data show CDR1 as SGHVS and CDR2 as FQNEAQ. V was clipped by 1 base and J by 5 bases; unmatched bases: 4. CDR3 protein: CASSLERGLNEQYF. The CDR3 DNA follows: TGTGCCAGCAGCTTAGAGCGGGGGCTGAACGAGCAGTACTTC.

The rearrangement uses TRBV4-2 and TRBJ2-7, with 14 bases that match TRBD2. The CDR3 totals 21 residues. The germline V gene encodes CDR1 LGHNA and CDR2 YNFKEQ. Unmatched junction bases numbered 17, after V lost 3 bases and J lost 1 base. The CDR3 region is CASSQFASWTSGRTLSYEQYF. The CDR3 region has the DNA TGTGCCAGCAGCCAGTTCGCTTCATGGACTAGCGGGAGGACACTGTCCTACGAGCAGTACTTC.

The chain has TRBV10-3 and TRBJ2-7; the match to TRBD2 covers 7 bases. CDR3 size: 15 residues. Per the germline V gene, CDR1 is ENHRY and CDR2 is SYGVKD. Losses at the gene ends were 8 bases for V and 2 bases for J; bases not matched to a gene: 12. The CDR3 region is CAISRGGITTYEQYF. CDR3 nucleotides: TGTGCCATCTCCCGGGGAGGGATTACAACCTACGAGCAGTACTTC.

This clone was seen more than once but under ten times. V gene TRBV27 combines with J gene TRBJ2-3; a possible D gene is TRBD2 (6 bases). With 0 bases removed from V and 3 bases from J, the gap between germline ends came to 7 bases. CDR1 is MNHEY and CDR2 is SMNVEV in the germline V gene (reference sequence). This CDR3 spans 14 amino acids. The CDR3 protein is CASSLSAGTDTQYF. CDR3 DNA sequence: TGTGCCAGCAGTTTATCCGCGGGGACAGATACGCAGTATTTT.

The table lists this clone with a few counts. This sequence joins TRBV5-5 and TRBJ1-5; D is unclear. The ends were cut back, 4 bases at V and 4 bases at J, with 9 bases in the middle. The germline gives CDR1 SGHKS, CDR2 YYEKEE (reference sequence). CDR3 size: 13 residues. CDR3 sequence: CASSSTTNQPQHF. The CDR3 DNA reads TGTGCCAGCAGCAGTACCACGAATCAGCCCCAGCATTTT. Supplemented by reference TRBV5-5 and TRBJ1-5, the full variable domain reads DAGVTQSPTHLIKTRGQQVTLRCSPISGHKSVSWYQQVLGQGPQFIFQYYEKEERGRGNFPDRFSARQFPNYSSELNVNALLLGDSALYLCASSSTTNQPQHFGDGTRLSIL.

The chain joins TRBV19 to TRBJ2-3; perhaps TRBD2 as D (5 bases). The germline V gene has CDR1 LNHDA and CDR2 SQIVND (reference sequence). There are 11 residues in the CDR3. V lost 4 bases and J lost 7, with 6 bases in between. CDR3: CASSTSNTQYF. The CDR3 region has the DNA TGTGCCAGTAGTACTAGCAATACGCAGTATTTT.

The chain employs TRBV27 and TRBJ1-5; no reliable D call. The CDR3 is 14 amino acids. V was pared by 5 bases and J by 3 bases, with 11 bases between. CDR1 and CDR2 (germline): MNHEY, SMNVEV (reference sequence). Written as DNA, the CDR3 is TGTGCCAGCAGTCCTTACAACACCAATCAGCCCCAGCATTTT. This sequence encodes CASSPYNTNQPQHF.

J is TRBJ2-7 and V is TRBV5-6; D remains ambiguous. The CDR3 length is 17 residues. Germline V lookup: CDR1 SGHDT, CDR2 YYEEEE. The V gene lost 0 bases and the J gene lost 1 base, with 17 bases spanning the gap. CDR3 sequence: CASSLAVQAAGSYEQYF. The CDR3, as DNA: TGTGCCAGCAGCTTGGCCGTGCAGGCTGCCGGATCCTACGAGCAGTACTTC.

This clone appeared a single time. The chain recombines TRBV5-1 with TRBJ1-1; 11 bases fit TRBD1. Trimming cost V 4 bases and J 4 bases; bases outside gene matches: 3. CDR3 length: 14 residues. Germline V lookup: CDR1 SGHRS, CDR2 YFSETQ. CDR3 sequence: CASSPGQGATEAFF. The CDR3 DNA reads TGCGCCAGCAGCCCTGGACAGGGGGCCACTGAAGCTTTCTTT. Full variable domain (outside the CDR3, taken from reference TRBV5-1 and TRBJ1-1): KAGVTQTPRYLIKTRGQQVTLSCSPISGHRSVSWYQQTPGQGLQFLFEYFSETQRNKGNFPGRFSGRQFSNSRSEMNVSTLELGDSALYLCASSPGQGATEAFFGQGTRLTVV.

This sequence joins TRBV7-2 and TRBJ1-4; TRBD1 might be the D (6 bases). The germline V gene has CDR1 SGHTA and CDR2 FQGNSA. V was trimmed by 3 bases and J by 2 bases, leaving 10 bases between them. There are 15 residues in the CDR3. The CDR3 DNA reads TGTGCCAGCAGCTTCAGGGGAACGACTAATGAAAAACTGTTTTTT. Its translation is CASSFRGTTNEKLFF.

This chain connects TRBV9 to TRBJ2-3; 9 bases agree with TRBD2. Trimming at V came to 0 bases and at J to 2 bases, leaving 4 bases not matched to a gene. This CDR3 has 16 residues. The germline CDR1 and CDR2 sequences are SGDLS and YYNGEE. The CDR3: CASSVGASGITDTQYF. CDR3 sequence (DNA): TGTGCCAGCAGCGTAGGAGCTAGCGGGATCACAGATACGCAGTATTTT. The full variable domain, completed using reference TRBV9 and TRBJ2-3, is DSGVTQTPKHLITATGQRVTLRCSPRSGDLSVYWYQQSLDQGLQFLIQYYNGEERAKGNILERFSAQQFPDLHSELNLSSLELGDSALYFCASSVGASGITDTQYFGPGTRLTVL.

V usage is TRBV10-3 and J usage is TRBJ2-1; 14 positions match TRBD2. Germline V gives CDR1 ENHRY, CDR2 SYGVKD. The CDR3 has 14 amino acids. Trimming removed 10 bases from V and 5 bases from J; junction bases left unmatched: 4. This chain's CDR3 is CATGLAGGNNEQFF. For the CDR3, the DNA is TGTGCCACCGGACTAGCGGGAGGTAACAATGAGCAGTTCTTC.

The V call is TRBV13, the J call TRBJ2-7; weak D call: TRBD2 (5 bases). The CDR3 is 12 residues long. CDR1 is PRHDT, CDR2 FYEKMQ, per germline (reference sequence). V was trimmed by 4 bases and J by 5 bases, leaving 9 bases between them. CDR3 DNA sequence: TGTGCCAGCAGCTCTTCGGGGAACGAGCAGTACTTC. Its translation is CASSSSGNEQYF.

The chain couples TRBV7-6 to TRBJ1-1; D is possibly TRBD1 (5 bases). CDR3 length: 14 residues. V dropped 5 bases and J dropped 2 bases, with 12 bases sitting between them. In germline, CDR1 is SGHVS, CDR2 FNYEAQ. The CDR3 reads CASSRDVRNTEAFF. In DNA form, the CDR3 reads TGTGCCAGCAGCCGGGACGTCAGAAACACTGAAGCTTTCTTT.

The V call is TRBV28, the J call TRBJ2-3; perhaps TRBD2 as D (6 bases). V shed 5 bases and J shed 5 bases, with 14 bases lying between them. This CDR3 is 14 amino acids long. CDR1 and CDR2 (germline): MDHEN, SYDVKM. The CDR3 DNA reads as TGTGCCAGCAGTACGGAGCAGGGAGGAGATACGCAGTATTTT. Protein product: CASSTEQGGDTQYF.